A selection of T cell receptor beta chains follows, all from one sample in a study of T cells expressing NK-cell markers. TCRdb reprocessed the 5' RACE reads and stores each CDR3 protein as one record, lacking DNA. The listing records roughly 280,000 distinct CDR3 sequences. Sequenced material: blood T cells: a sorted CD56 or NKG2C T cell subset, CD4+ or CD8+ T cells, or bulk PBMC T cells (not recorded which). These receptors came from a man aged 18 to 30 in good health. The CDR3 runs from the conserved cysteine through the conserved F or W.

>TRBJ2-7|TRBV29-1
CSVTGGSTVYEQYF
>TRBJ2-5|TRBV6-5
CASSYGQAPGTQYF
>TRBJ2-2|TRBV6-5
CASSYLPSNTGELFF
>TRBJ1-5|TRBV28
CASRPGRRNQPQHF
>TRBJ2-2|TRBV20-1
CSASPTTGTGELFF
>TRBJ2-1|TRBV11-2
CASSLEASGRAYNEQFF
>TRBJ2-2|TRBV7-3
CASSLGNLDTGELFF
>TRBJ1-6|TRBV7-8
CASSLRDRGLSSYNSPLHF
>TRBJ2-4|TRBV5-1
CASSLEMRGNIQYF
>TRBJ1-1|TRBV6-4
CASRGQAARGTEAFF
>TRBJ2-1|TRBV5-1
CASSPARRYEQFF
>TRBJ2-1|TRBV29-1
CSVGPGTGGEFF
>TRBJ2-2|TRBV11-2
CASSLDRLTGELFF
>TRBJ1-1|TRBV12-3/TRBV12-4
CASSLGGTVRGMNTEAFF
>TRBJ2-7|TRBV5-1
CASSLAVGSAYEQYF
>TRBJ2-3|TRBV10-3
CAMSSPFSTDTQYF
>TRBJ2-1|TRBV7-6
CASSPSTYNEQFF
>TRBJ2-2|TRBV12-3/TRBV12-4
CASSFEAGLNTGELFF
>TRBJ2-2|TRBV7-8
CASSLMSVGTGELFF
>TRBJ1-4|TRBV12-3/TRBV12-4
CARPWDRPLRGEKLFF
>TRBJ2-2|TRBV15
CATSTGATGELFF
>TRBJ2-5|TRBV5-1
CASSSGLALGTQYF
>TRBJ2-2|TRBV7-2
CASSLVSLAGNTGELFF
>TRBJ2-7|TRBV5-1
CASSPEGGLNYEQYF
>TRBJ2-1|TRBV28
CASIVGGRDEQFF
>TRBJ2-3|TRBV7-2
CASSPAGRGTDTQYF
>TRBJ1-5|TRBV6-1
CASSEGQGKSNQPQHF
>TRBJ2-4|TRBV12-3/TRBV12-4
CASSPTRGPGDIQYF
>TRBJ2-1|TRBV5-7
CASTAFRDEQFF
>TRBJ2-5|TRBV6-5
CASSYKGARETQYF
>TRBJ1-2|TRBV6-2/TRBV6-3
CASSSVSEGYTF
>TRBJ1-1|TRBV10-3
CAISDPTPGSTEAFF
>TRBJ2-1|TRBV19
CASSPKTSGKINEQFF
>TRBJ2-3|TRBV7-2
CASSPKLAASRRGTDTQYF
>TRBJ2-7|TRBV5-4
CASSSDRGRDYEQYF
>TRBJ2-3|TRBV19
CASSRGISTDTQYF
>TRBJ2-4|TRBV30
CAWSARRTSGRFKNIQYF
>TRBJ2-1|TRBV11-2
CASSFQLAGRRYNEQFF
>TRBJ2-1|TRBV20-1
CSATDLLAGGRDEQFF